The 18 T cell receptor beta chains listed next were all sequenced from one sample in a study of blood T cell repertoires in COVID-19. The table came from immunoSEQ multiplex PCR; TCRdb's copy has only in-frame clones and leaves some out. The sample holds 150,000 to 200,000 clones; about nine tenths are singletons and the top ten take 6.5% to 8.5%. Specimen: peripheral blood. The receptors were sampled from a middle-aged man with acute or convalescent COVID-19.

V and J are TRBV3-1 (or the pseudogene TRBV3-2) and TRBJ1-2, with TRBD1 as a possible D gene (5 bases). Trimming shortened V by 4 bases and J by 5 bases, and 17 bases separated the two germline ends. This CDR3 spans 15 amino acids. Germline-derived CDR1 and CDR2 are LGHDT and YNNKEL (reference sequence). CDR3 nucleotide sequence: TGTGCCAGCAGCCCGAATCTGGGGGGGGGATATGGCTACACCTTC. Translation: CASSPNLGGGYGYTF.

The V and J genes are TRBV19 and TRBJ1-3; perhaps TRBD1 as D (5 bases). Germline assignment: CDR1 LNHDA and CDR2 SQIVND (reference sequence). CDR3 length: 14 residues. Between the trimmed V and J ends, which lost 4 bases and 0 bases, there was a span of 7 bases. As DNA, the CDR3 is TGTGCCAGTAGTAAGGACACCTCTGGAAACACCATATATTTT. Encoded protein: CASSKDTSGNTIYF. Full variable domain (outside the CDR3, taken from reference TRBV19 and TRBJ1-3): DGGITQSPKYLFRKEGQNVTLSCEQNLNHDAMYWYRQDPGQGLRLIYYSQIVNDFQKGDIAEGYSVSREKKESFPLTVTSAQKNPTAFYLCASSKDTSGNTIYFGEGSWLTVV.

J is TRBJ2-3 and V is TRBV28, with D possibly being TRBD1 (5 bases). In germline, CDR1 is MDHEN, CDR2 SYDVKM. Between the trimmed V and J ends, which lost 6 bases and 2 bases, there was a span of 9 bases. The CDR3 is made up of 13 amino acids. Here the CDR3 reads CASRQDLTDTQYF. As DNA, the CDR3 is TGTGCCAGCAGACAGGACCTCACAGATACGCAGTATTTT.

The gene calls are TRBV11-2 and TRBJ1-1, with D unclear. CDR1 is SGHAT and CDR2 is FQNNGV in the germline V gene. V was shortened by 0 bases and J by 4 bases, with 15 bases between the two germline ends. This CDR3 has 16 residues. Here the CDR3 DNA reads TGTGCCAGCAGCTTAGATCTGGTACCTCTAGGCACTGAAGCTTTCTTT. Protein sequence: CASSLDLVPLGTEAFF.

This clone showed up just a few times. The chain is built from TRBV19 and TRBJ1-5, with a possible D match to TRBD1 (5 bases). The CDR3 length is 16 residues. V was shortened by 7 bases and J by 7 bases, with 23 bases between the two germline ends. Germline CDR1 is LNHDA and CDR2 is SQIVND (reference sequence). The CDR3 DNA is TGTGCCAGTATTCCTCAGGGCCGGGGGTCGTGGCAGCCCCAGCATTTT. Protein product: CASIPQGRGSWQPQHF.

The chain employs TRBV10-2 and TRBJ1-1, with 7 bases fitting TRBD1. Germline CDR1 and CDR2: WSHSY and SAAADI. With V trimmed by 10 bases and J by 0 bases, 5 bases remained unmatched. The CDR3 sequence is 13 residues long. The CDR3 DNA is TGCGCCACGATTCAGGGGGTGAACACTGAAGCTTTCTTT. Protein sequence: CATIQGVNTEAFF.

This clone occurred once. V usage is TRBV18 and J usage is TRBJ2-2; TRBD2 might be the D (6 bases). The CDR3 spans 16 residues. Germline V gene data show CDR1 as KGHSH and CDR2 as LQKENI. V was clipped by 2 bases and J by 5 bases, with 15 bases between them. The CDR3 loop is CASSPIGSGETGELFF. The CDR3 DNA is TGTGCCAGCTCACCAATTGGCTCGGGGGAAACCGGGGAGCTGTTTTTT.

Details on this clone: Other nucleotide sequences in the sample specify the same CDR3. The rearrangement uses TRBV6-5 and TRBJ2-7, with 7 nucleotides matching TRBD1. Losses at the gene ends were 4 bases for V and 0 bases for J; bases not matched to a gene: 0. CDR1 is MNHEY and CDR2 is SVGAGI in the germline V gene. The length of the CDR3 is 13 residues. CDR3 in DNA: TGTGCCAGCAGTTCAGGGGGCTCCTACGAGCAGTACTTC. Its protein is CASSSGGSYEQYF.

J is TRBJ2-3 and V is TRBV5-1; tentative D call: TRBD2 (6 bases). The V end lost 4 bases, the J end lost 1 base, and 10 bases lay between the germline ends. CDR3 length: 14 residues. In germline, CDR1 is SGHRS, CDR2 YFSETQ. The CDR3 DNA follows: TGCGCCAGCAGCGCCCGGGAGCGCACAGATACGCAGTATTTT. Its translation: CASSARERTDTQYF.

This sequence joins TRBV10-2 and TRBJ2-1; D is perhaps TRBD2 (5 bases). CDR1 and CDR2 from the germline V gene are WSHSY and SAAADI. CDR3 length: 12 residues. V was trimmed by 5 bases and J by 5 bases, leaving 7 bases between them. The CDR3 DNA follows: TGCGCCAGCAGTCGGGATGACAATGAGCAGTTCTTC. This gives the protein CASSRDDNEQFF.

This clone was observed a single time. The chain combines TRBV9 with TRBJ2-1; D is unresolved. V was pared by 3 bases and J by 0 bases, with 10 bases between. Germline loops: CDR1 SGDLS, CDR2 YYNGEE. This CDR3 has 15 amino acids. DNA for the CDR3: TGTGCCAGCAGCGGAGCATACCTCTCCTACAATGAGCAGTTCTTC. Its translation: CASSGAYLSYNEQFF.

This chain links TRBV5-1 with TRBJ2-3, with a weak D call TRBD2 (6 bases). Germline V gene sequence: CDR1 SGHRS, CDR2 YFSETQ. V was pared by 7 bases and J by 0 bases, with 24 bases between. This CDR3 region has 18 residues. The CDR3 region is CASGDRERAATSTDTQYF. CDR3 nucleotides: TGCGCCAGCGGGGACCGCGAGCGGGCGGCGACTAGCACAGATACGCAGTATTTT.

V and J are TRBV5-1 and TRBJ1-4, with D possibly TRBD1 on 5 matching bases. There are 15 residues in the CDR3. Trimming pared 0 bases from V and 3 bases from J, leaving 9 bases between. From germline, CDR1 is SGHRS and CDR2 YFSETQ. The CDR3: CASSLDRPSNEKLFF. CDR3 in DNA: TGCGCCAGCAGCTTGGACAGGCCGTCTAATGAAAAACTGTTTTTT.

This clone was observed once. CDR3 DNA sequence: TGTGCCAGCAGGACGGACAGGCTGAGCCCTGAAGCTTTCTTT. Amino acids: CASRTDRLSPEAFF. The V and J genes are TRBV28 and TRBJ1-1, with 7 bases matching TRBD1. This CDR3 contains 14 residues. Germline values: CDR1 MDHEN, CDR2 SYDVKM. The V segment lost 6 bases and the J segment 6 bases; nucleotides outside the gene matches: 10.

The V call is TRBV5-1, the J call TRBJ2-5, with TRBD2 identical over 10 bases. This CDR3 has 15 residues. Germline lookup yields CDR1 SGHRS and CDR2 YFSETQ. The V segment lost 5 bases and the J segment 4 bases; nucleotides outside the gene matches: 8. This CDR3 reads CASRPLLAGVETQYF. The CDR3 DNA follows: TGCGCCAGCAGACCCCTTCTAGCGGGGGTAGAGACCCAGTACTTC.

The V and J genes are TRBV7-2 and TRBJ2-4; 7 bases line up with TRBD1. This CDR3 is 13 amino acids long. The germline V gene encodes CDR1 SGHTA and CDR2 FQGNSA. The V gene end was trimmed by 4 bases and the J gene end by 8 bases; junction bases not matched to a gene: 5. The CDR3 region is CASSSTGQDIQYF. CDR3 sequence (DNA): TGTGCCAGCAGCTCGACAGGGCAGGACATTCAGTACTTC.

This chain uses TRBV19 with TRBJ2-5; 8 bases are a match to TRBD1. V gave up 5 bases and J gave up 4 bases; unmatched junction bases: 9. Per the germline V gene, CDR1 is LNHDA and CDR2 is SQIVND (reference sequence). This CDR3 has 15 residues. The CDR3 loop is CASSVQGARGETQYF. In nucleotides, the CDR3 is TGTGCCAGTAGTGTCCAGGGGGCACGGGGAGAGACCCAGTACTTC.

The CDR3 reads CAWSVIGGSGNTIYF. The CDR3 bases are TGTGCCTGGAGTGTGATAGGAGGGTCCGGAAACACCATATATTTT. The chain links TRBV30 to TRBJ1-3; D gene ambiguous. Trimming took 0 bases from V and 4 from J, leaving 13 bases between them. The CDR3 is made up of 15 amino acids. Germline CDR1 and CDR2: GTSNPN and SVGIG (reference sequence).